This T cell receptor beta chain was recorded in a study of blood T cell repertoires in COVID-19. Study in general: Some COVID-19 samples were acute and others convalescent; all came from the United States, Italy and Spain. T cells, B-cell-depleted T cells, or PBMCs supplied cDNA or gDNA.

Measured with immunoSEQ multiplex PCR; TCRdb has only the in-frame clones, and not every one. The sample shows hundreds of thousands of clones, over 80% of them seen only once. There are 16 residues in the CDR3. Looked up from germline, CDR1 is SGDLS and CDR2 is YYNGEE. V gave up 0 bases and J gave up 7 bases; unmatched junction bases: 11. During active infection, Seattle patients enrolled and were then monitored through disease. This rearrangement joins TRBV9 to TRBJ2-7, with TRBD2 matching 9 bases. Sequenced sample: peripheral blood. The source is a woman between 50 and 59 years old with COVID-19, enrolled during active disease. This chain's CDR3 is CASSVDVAGARGEQYF. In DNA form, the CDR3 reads TGTGCCAGCAGCGTAGATGTAGCGGGAGCCCGGGGAGAGCAGTACTTC.